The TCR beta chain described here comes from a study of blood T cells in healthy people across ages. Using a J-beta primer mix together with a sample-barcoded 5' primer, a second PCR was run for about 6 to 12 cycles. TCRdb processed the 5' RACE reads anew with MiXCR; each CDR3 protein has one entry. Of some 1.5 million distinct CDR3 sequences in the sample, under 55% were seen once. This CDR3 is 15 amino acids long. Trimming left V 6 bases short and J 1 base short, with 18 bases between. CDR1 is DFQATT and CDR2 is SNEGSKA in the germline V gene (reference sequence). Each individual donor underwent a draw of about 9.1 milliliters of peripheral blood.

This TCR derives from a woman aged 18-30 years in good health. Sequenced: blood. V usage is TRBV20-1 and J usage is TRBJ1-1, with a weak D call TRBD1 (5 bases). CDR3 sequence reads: CSALYSGHTNTEAFF. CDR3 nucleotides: TGCAGTGCGCTCTACTCGGGGCACACGAACACTGAAGCTTTCTTT.